Following are 28 T cell receptor beta chains from one sample sequenced in a study of radiotherapy plus CTLA-4 blockade in lung cancer. Clones were sequenced by immunoSEQ multiplex PCR, and TCRdb holds only the in-frame ones, with some missing. Among 80,000 or so clones listed, 78% were seen once. The sequenced sample was peripheral blood, obtained from a patient treated with radiotherapy plus ipilimumab. The source is a human donor with non-small cell lung cancer who had a partial response to radiotherapy plus ipilimumab. Some clones in this sample may be carry-over from other donors' samples.

The chain joins TRBV4-2 to TRBJ2-3; D may be TRBD2 (6 bases). The CDR3 spans 16 residues. In germline, CDR1 is LGHNA, CDR2 YNFKEQ. The ends were cut back, 1 base at V and 0 bases at J, with 11 bases in the middle. The DNA of the CDR3 is TGTGCCAGCAGCCAAGGGGGCGGGGTAAGCACAGATACGCAGTATTTT. Its protein is CASSQGGGVSTDTQYF.

This clone was observed many times. V and J are TRBV28 and TRBJ2-1; D is unresolved. Trimming cost V 2 bases and J 8 bases, with 4 bases left between them. Germline-derived CDR1 and CDR2 are MDHEN and SYDVKM. There are 11 residues in the CDR3. CDR3 in DNA: TGTGCCAGCAGTTTACTCGATGAGCAGTTCTTC. Translated, it gives CASSLLDEQFF.

This sequence joins TRBV14 and TRBJ1-2; tentative D call: TRBD1 (5 bases). V was cut by 5 bases and J by 8 bases, with 12 bases left in between. In germline, CDR1 is SGHDN, CDR2 FVKESK. The CDR3 extends over 12 amino acids. CDR3 DNA: TGTGCCAGCAGCGCGACAGTTTTCGGCTACACCTTC. Its protein product is CASSATVFGYTF.

By share of the sample, this clone is medium-sized. The J gene is TRBJ2-2, the V gene TRBV19; possible D gene TRBD2, 5 bases. V lost 5 bases to trimming and J lost 6 bases, with 13 bases between them. Looked up from germline, CDR1 is LNHDA and CDR2 is SQIVND (reference sequence). CDR3 length: 14 residues. CDR3 amino acids: CASSPGRVPGELFF. The CDR3 nucleotides read TGTGCCAGTAGTCCCGGGCGGGTTCCCGGGGAGCTGTTTTTT.

The rearrangement joins TRBV5-6 to TRBJ1-2; 7 nucleotides align to TRBD1. Germline assignment: CDR1 SGHDT and CDR2 YYEEEE. The V gene end was trimmed by 4 bases and the J gene end by 8 bases; junction bases not matched to a gene: 17. The CDR3 is made up of 16 amino acids. The CDR3 sequence is CASSARQGRFEWGYTF. The CDR3, as DNA: TGTGCCAGCAGCGCCCGACAGGGTAGATTTGAATGGGGCTACACCTTC.

V and J are TRBV6-5 and TRBJ2-5, with D possibly matching TRBD1 (5 bases). Deletions cut 6 bases from V and 0 bases from J, with 8 bases between. There are 13 residues in the CDR3. CDR1 is MNHEY and CDR2 is SVGAGI in the germline V gene. The DNA for the CDR3 is TGTGCCAGCAGACCAGGGTACCAAGAGACCCAGTACTTC. As protein: CASRPGYQETQYF.

The rearrangement joins TRBV19 to TRBJ2-3; TRBD1 matches at 9 bases. The ends lost 5 bases at V and 1 base at J; junction bases unmatched: 7. Germline V gives CDR1 LNHDA, CDR2 SQIVND (reference sequence). This CDR3 spans 16 amino acids. The CDR3 here is CASSVRTGDRTDTQYF. The CDR3 DNA reads TGTGCCAGTAGTGTCAGGACAGGGGACCGCACAGATACGCAGTATTTT.

This clone came up a few times. The rearrangement links TRBV19 to TRBJ1-5; no clear D. The V gene's germline CDR1 is LNHDA and CDR2 SQIVND (reference sequence). Trimming pared 6 bases from V and 2 bases from J, leaving 11 bases between. CDR3 size: 14 residues. The CDR3 loop is CASRRELGNQPQHF. The CDR3 bases are TGTGCCAGTAGGCGGGAGTTGGGCAATCAGCCCCAGCATTTT. Complete variable domain (other parts from reference TRBV19 and TRBJ1-5): DGGITQSPKYLFRKEGQNVTLSCEQNLNHDAMYWYRQDPGQGLRLIYYSQIVNDFQKGDIAEGYSVSREKKESFPLTVTSAQKNPTAFYLCASRRELGNQPQHFGDGTRLSIL.

The chain is built from TRBV19 and TRBJ1-4, with no clear D. The CDR3 loop spans 13 amino acids. CDR1 and CDR2 from the germline V gene are LNHDA and SQIVND (reference sequence). Trimming removed 5 bases at V and 6 bases at J, with 10 bases between. The CDR3 DNA sequence: TGTGCCAGTAGTTTAACAGTACATGAAAAACTGTTTTTT. Its translation: CASSLTVHEKLFF. Looking up the rest from reference TRBV19 and TRBJ1-4 gives the full variable domain: DGGITQSPKYLFRKEGQNVTLSCEQNLNHDAMYWYRQDPGQGLRLIYYSQIVNDFQKGDIAEGYSVSREKKESFPLTVTSAQKNPTAFYLCASSLTVHEKLFFGSGTQLSVL.

A few counts support this clone. This chain uses TRBV9 with TRBJ1-4, with D hard to call. CDR3 size: 16 residues. Germline V gene data show CDR1 as SGDLS and CDR2 as YYNGEE. Trimming shortened V by 4 bases and J by 5 bases, and 18 bases separated the two germline ends. The CDR3 coding sequence is TGTGCCAGCAGCCCCCTGGGAGAGACGTTCAATGAAAAACTGTTTTTT. Its protein product is CASSPLGETFNEKLFF.

As DNA, the CDR3 is TGTGCCAGCAGTCGGAGACAGGGACAATATGGCTACACCTTC. Translating gives CASSRRQGQYGYTF. The V call is TRBV2, the J call TRBJ1-2; 7 bases map to TRBD1. The J segment lost 5 bases and the V segment lost 5 bases, leaving 8 bases of the junction unmatched. CDR3 length equals 14 residues. Germline V gene sequence: CDR1 SNHLY, CDR2 FYNNEI.

The chain couples TRBV7-9 to TRBJ1-6; possibly TRBD1 for D (6 bases). V lost 5 bases and J lost 10, with 18 bases in between. There are 15 residues in the CDR3. Germline V gene lookup returns CDR1 SEHNR and CDR2 FQNEAQ (reference sequence). Here the CDR3 DNA reads TGTGCCAGCAGCCCCCAGGGGCGGCTAGGGTCACCCCTCCACTTT. This gives the protein CASSPQGRLGSPLHF.

The rearrangement links TRBV10-3 to TRBJ1-6, with unresolved D. From germline, CDR1 is ENHRY and CDR2 SYGVKD. The CDR3 loop spans 14 amino acids. V was pared by 3 bases and J by 6 bases, with 9 bases between. The CDR3 loop reads CAISEEGPNSPLHF. The CDR3 DNA reads TGTGCCATCAGTGAAGAGGGCCCTAATTCACCCCTCCACTTT.

This clone has a handful of counts. The CDR3 loop is CASSSMTTNYGYTF. In DNA form, the CDR3 reads TGTGCCAGCAGCTCGATGACAACTAACTATGGCTACACCTTC. The chain is built from TRBV7-9 and TRBJ1-2, with D hard to call. V lost 4 bases and J lost 0, with 9 bases in between. The CDR3 length is 14 residues. The germline gives CDR1 SEHNR, CDR2 FQNEAQ (reference sequence).

This clone was seen once. The DNA for the CDR3 is TGTGCCAGCAGTTCCGGGACTAGCTTTCGCGAGCAGTACTTC. Residues: CASSSGTSFREQYF. The rearrangement joins TRBV27 to TRBJ2-7, with TRBD2 identical over 9 bases. This CDR3 contains 14 residues. V shed 4 bases, J shed 6 bases, and the junction held 7 bases outside the gene matches. Germline lookup yields CDR1 MNHEY and CDR2 SMNVEV (reference sequence).

This chain joins TRBV5-1 and TRBJ2-7; a possible D gene is TRBD1 (6 bases). The V end lost 0 bases, the J end lost 3 bases, and 13 bases lay between the germline ends. The CDR3 is 15 amino acids. In germline, CDR1 is SGHRS, CDR2 YFSETQ. CDR3: CASSLGTAGNYEQYF. Written as DNA, the CDR3 is TGCGCCAGCAGCTTGGGGACAGCCGGGAACTACGAGCAGTACTTC.

The chain is built from TRBV7-9 and TRBJ2-1; possibly TRBD1 for D (5 bases). Trimming removed 3 bases from V and 4 bases from J, with 7 bases in between. The CDR3 runs to 13 residues. CDR1 is SEHNR and CDR2 is FQNEAQ in the germline V gene (reference sequence). CDR3 DNA: TGTGCCAGCAGCTTTAACAGGTACAATGAGCAGTTCTTC. This encodes CASSFNRYNEQFF.

The chain recombines TRBV5-1 with TRBJ1-5, with 8 bases aligning to TRBD1. The CDR3 extends over 14 amino acids. Per germline, CDR1 SGHRS and CDR2 YFSETQ. The V and J ends lost 4 bases and 6 bases, in that order; junction bases with no gene match: 6. CDR3 in DNA: TGCGCCAGCAGCCGCGGACAGGGAGGTCAGCCCCAGCATTTT. Translating it yields CASSRGQGGQPQHF.

The chain recombines TRBV28 with TRBJ2-7; D is ambiguous. Per the germline V gene, CDR1 is MDHEN and CDR2 is SYDVKM. CDR3 length equals 13 residues. Deletions cut 7 bases from V and 6 bases from J, with 16 bases between. This CDR3 is CASTPRSSSEQYF. The CDR3 DNA follows: TGTGCCAGCACCCCGCGGTCTTCTAGCGAGCAGTACTTC. Based on the CDR3 plus reference TRBV28 and TRBJ2-7, the full variable domain is DVKVTQSSRYLVKRTGEKVFLECVQDMDHENMFWYRQDPGLGLRLIYFSYDVKMKEKGDIPEGYSVSREKKERFSLILESASTNQTSMYLCASTPRSSSEQYFGPGTRLTVT.

The chain couples TRBV7-8 to TRBJ2-4; a possible D gene is TRBD1 (6 bases). V was cut by 3 bases and J by 6 bases, with 21 bases left in between. Germline CDR1 reads SGHVS; CDR2 reads FQNEAQ. The CDR3 has 17 amino acids. The CDR3 protein is CASSLGSAGQRRNIQYF. The CDR3 DNA sequence: TGTGCCAGCAGCTTGGGGTCGGCAGGACAGCGCAGAAACATTCAGTACTTC.

The chain recombines TRBV28 with TRBJ2-7; 7 bases are shared with TRBD2. V dropped 3 bases and J dropped 0; count of bases not matched to a gene: 17. CDR1 is MDHEN, CDR2 SYDVKM, per germline. This CDR3 comprises 19 residues. The CDR3 region is CASSFPSRGGRGSSYEQYF. CDR3 bases: TGTGCCAGCAGTTTCCCCTCGCGTGGGGGTCGCGGGAGCTCCTACGAGCAGTACTTC.

Note on this clone: Other DNA sequences from this sample encode an identical CDR3 as well. V usage is TRBV7-2 and J usage is TRBJ1-2; D ambiguous. Germline lookup yields CDR1 SGHTA and CDR2 FQGNSA. This CDR3 region has 13 residues. V was trimmed by 1 base and J by 4 bases, leaving 7 bases between them. In DNA, the CDR3 is TGTGCCAGCAGCTTAGTCGGTGGCTATGGCTACACCTTC. This gives the protein CASSLVGGYGYTF.

The V call is TRBV10-3, the J call TRBJ1-5; 7 bases are shared with TRBD1. Germline CDR1 and CDR2: ENHRY and SYGVKD. This CDR3 spans 13 amino acids. Germline trimming cut 4 bases from V and 11 bases from J; bases unmatched to any gene: 8. CDR3 residues: CAISGEGAGAQHF. The DNA for the CDR3 is TGTGCCATCAGTGGCGAGGGGGCTGGAGCCCAGCATTTT.

V is TRBV5-1 and J is TRBJ1-3, with unresolved D. With 6 bases removed from V and 0 bases from J, the gap between germline ends came to 10 bases. The CDR3 totals 14 residues. Germline V gene lookup returns CDR1 SGHRS and CDR2 YFSETQ. The CDR3 region is CASKELSSGNTIYF. The CDR3 DNA sequence: TGCGCCAGCAAGGAGCTGAGCTCTGGAAACACCATATATTTT.

This clone was seen only a few times. The rearrangement joins TRBV6-1 to TRBJ1-4; TRBD1 aligns across 7 bases. Germline V gene lookup returns CDR1 MNHNS and CDR2 SASEGT. Losses at the gene ends were 5 bases for V and 7 bases for J; bases not matched to a gene: 7. The CDR3 covers 14 residues. The DNA for the CDR3 is TGTGCCAGCAGTACCGGGACAGCACGTGAAAAACTGTTTTTT. Encoded protein: CASSTGTAREKLFF.

This chain uses TRBV7-3 with TRBJ2-2; D may be TRBD2 (6 bases). V was pared by 3 bases and J by 7 bases, with 15 bases between. The germline V gene has CDR1 SGHTA and CDR2 FQGTGA. This CDR3 is 15 amino acids long. DNA of the CDR3: TGTGCCAGCAGCTTTGGAGGGCGGCGAGGCGGGGAGCTGTTTTTT. Its protein product is CASSFGGRRGGELFF.

This rearrangement joins TRBV7-9 to TRBJ2-1; 9 nucleotides align to TRBD2. The length of the CDR3 is 14 residues. Germline CDR1 reads SEHNR; CDR2 reads FQNEAQ (reference sequence). V lost 4 bases and J lost 15; bases outside the gene matches: 13. The CDR3 sequence: CASSSTAGTSPRFF. The CDR3 region has the DNA TGTGCCAGCAGCTCAACCGCTGGGACTAGCCCTCGGTTCTTC.

The chain employs TRBV18 and TRBJ1-5, with TRBD1 as a possible D gene (6 bases). Between the trimmed V and J ends, which lost 3 bases and 3 bases, there was a span of 12 bases. Germline V gene lookup returns CDR1 KGHSH and CDR2 LQKENI. The CDR3 spans 15 residues. The chain's CDR3 is CASSPVTGVNQPQHF. Here the CDR3 DNA reads TGTGCCAGCTCACCTGTGACAGGCGTCAATCAGCCCCAGCATTTT.